In this sample, the clone carrying this T cell receptor beta chain turned up a few times. Its antigen is not identified. This sample was taken from a study of T-cell memory formation after mild COVID-19. With 4 bases removed from V and 6 bases from J, the gap between germline ends came to 12 bases. CDR3 length equals 13 residues. In germline, CDR1 is SGHRS, CDR2 YFSETQ. The study, taken as a whole, reports: Shrinking CD4+ clones resided mostly in CM and EM, and CD8+ ones in EMRA.

One entry per CDR3 protein results from TCRdb running MiXCR on the 5' RACE reads. The sample lists fewer than 650,000 distinct CDR3 sequences; 17% were seen once. The rearrangement uses TRBV5-1 and TRBJ2-3, with D hard to call. Sequenced sample: PBMCs or a T cell subset sorted from them (not recorded which). This receptor was taken from an adult woman who had mild COVID-19 (a few samples of this study predate the infection). Cell type and time point are not known. The CDR3 DNA follows: TGCGCCAGCAGCCCCCGTCCTAGGGATACGCAGTATTTT. Residues: CASSPRPRDTQYF.